This T cell receptor beta chain was sequenced in a study of T-cell memory formation after mild COVID-19. The CDR3 totals 13 residues. Deletions cut 2 bases from V and 5 bases from J, with 10 bases between. Germline assignment: CDR1 SGHDT and CDR2 YYEEEE. TCRdb re-derived calls from the 5' RACE reads in MiXCR, one entry per CDR3 protein. This table holds about 320,000 distinct CDR3 sequences, 13% to 15% found once. The chain employs TRBV5-6 and TRBJ2-5; possibly TRBD1 or TRBD2 for D (5 bases each). This TCR came from a man aged 18-30 years who had mild COVID-19 (a few samples of this study predate the infection). Cell type and time point are not known. The sample was PBMCs or a T cell subset sorted from them (not recorded which). The CDR3 DNA is TGTGCCAGCAGCTTTAGGGACGAGGAGACCCAGTACTTC. It specifies CASSFRDEETQYF.